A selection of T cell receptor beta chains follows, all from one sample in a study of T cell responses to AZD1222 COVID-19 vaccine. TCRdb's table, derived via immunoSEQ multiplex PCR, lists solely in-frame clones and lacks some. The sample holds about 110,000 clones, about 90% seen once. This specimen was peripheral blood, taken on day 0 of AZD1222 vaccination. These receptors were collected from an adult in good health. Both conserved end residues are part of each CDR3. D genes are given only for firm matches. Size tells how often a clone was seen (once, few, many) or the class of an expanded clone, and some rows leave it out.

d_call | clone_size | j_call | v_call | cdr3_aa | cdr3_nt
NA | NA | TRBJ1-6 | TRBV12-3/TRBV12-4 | CASSLAPGSPLHF | TGTGCCAGCAGTTTAGCGCCGGGTTCACCCCTCCACTTT
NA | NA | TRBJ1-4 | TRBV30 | CAWSRGPNEKLFF | TGTGCCTGGAGCAGAGGGCCGAATGAAAAACTGTTTTTT
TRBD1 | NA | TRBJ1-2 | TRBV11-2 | CASSPLQGRRSYGYTF | TGTGCCAGCAGCCCTTTACAGGGGAGGAGGTCTTATGGCTACACCTTC
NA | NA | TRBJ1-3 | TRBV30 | CAWSVRSVGRGNTIYF | TGTGCCTGGAGTGTACGGTCGGTAGGACGAGGAAACACCATATATTTT
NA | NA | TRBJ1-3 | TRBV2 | CASSELRGNTIYF | TGTGCCAGCAGTGAGTTAAGGGGAAACACCATATATTTT
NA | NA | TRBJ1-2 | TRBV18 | CASSPGAGNDGYTF | TGTGCCAGCTCGCCCGGGGCCGGGAACGATGGCTACACCTTC
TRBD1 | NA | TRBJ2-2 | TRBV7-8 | CASSQGVGTETLHGELFF | TGTGCCAGCAGCCAGGGGGTCGGGACCGAAACGCTCCACGGGGAGCTGTTTTTT
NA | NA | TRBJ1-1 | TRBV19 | CASRAAGDWNEAFF | TGTGCCAGCCGGGCGGCGGGGGATTGGAATGAAGCTTTCTTT
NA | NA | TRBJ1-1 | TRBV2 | CASSASEVGNTEAFF | TGTGCCAGCAGTGCATCAGAGGTGGGGAACACTGAAGCTTTCTTT
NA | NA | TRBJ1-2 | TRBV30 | CAWSLGPGGYTF | TGTGCCTGGAGCCTCGGGCCGGGTGGCTACACCTTC
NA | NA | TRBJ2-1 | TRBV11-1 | CASSLAVARGHEQFF | TGTGCCAGCAGCTTAGCCGTTGCGCGGGGCCATGAGCAGTTCTTC
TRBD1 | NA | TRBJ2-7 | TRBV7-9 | CASSFSRTGKNDEQYF | TGTGCCAGCAGCTTTTCGCGGACAGGGAAGAACGACGAGCAGTACTTC
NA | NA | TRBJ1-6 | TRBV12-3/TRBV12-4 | CASRGQGNSPLHF | TGTGCCAGCAGGGGGCAAGGGAATTCACCCCTCCACTTT
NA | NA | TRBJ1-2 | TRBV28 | CASSLLNYGYTF | TGTGCCAGCAGTTTGCTTAACTATGGCTACACCTTC
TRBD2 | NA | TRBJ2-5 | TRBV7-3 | CASSPGLAEWETQYF | TGTGCCAGCAGCCCGGGACTAGCAGAGTGGGAGACCCAGTACTTC
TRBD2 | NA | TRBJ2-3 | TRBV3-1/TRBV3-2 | CASSPGTSGVSTDTQYF | TGTGCCAGCAGCCCCGGGACTAGCGGGGTTAGCACAGATACGCAGTATTTT
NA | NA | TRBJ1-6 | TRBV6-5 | CASTTETGGNSPLHF | TGTGCCAGCACCACTGAGACAGGCGGGAATTCACCCCTCCACTTT
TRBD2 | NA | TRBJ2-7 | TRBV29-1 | CSVEMGRLAGGHLYEQYF | TGCAGCGTTGAAATGGGGAGACTAGCGGGGGGGCATCTCTACGAGCAGTACTTC
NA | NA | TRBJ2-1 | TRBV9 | CASSVGGLLNEQFF | TGTGCCAGCAGCGTAGGTGGACTATTGAATGAGCAGTTCTTC
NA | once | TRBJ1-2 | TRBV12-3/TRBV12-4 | CASSLGTYGYTF | TGTGCCAGCAGTTTAGGGACGTATGGCTACACCTTC
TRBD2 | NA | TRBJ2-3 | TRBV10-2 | CASSEGLAGTSTDTQYF | TGCGCCAGCAGTGAGGGGTTAGCGGGGACGAGCACAGATACGCAGTATTTT
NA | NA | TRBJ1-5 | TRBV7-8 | CASSQAGTPGQPQHF | TGTGCCAGCAGTCAAGCCGGGACCCCTGGTCAGCCCCAGCATTTT
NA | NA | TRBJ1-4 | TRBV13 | CASSPAGTRREKLFF | TGTGCCAGCAGCCCTGCCGGGACCCGGCGGGAAAAACTGTTTTTT
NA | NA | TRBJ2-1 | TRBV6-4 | CASSDTDSYNEQFF | TGTGCCAGCAGTGACACGGACTCCTACAATGAGCAGTTCTTC
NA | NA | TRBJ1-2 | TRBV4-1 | CASSQASILGSYGYTF | TGCGCCAGCAGCCAAGCTTCCATATTAGGGAGCTATGGCTACACCTTC
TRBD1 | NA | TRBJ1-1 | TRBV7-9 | CASSQPGQRNTEAFF | TGTGCCAGCAGCCAACCGGGACAGAGGAACACTGAAGCTTTCTTT
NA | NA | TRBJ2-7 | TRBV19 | CASGRGGYEQYF | TGTGCCAGTGGCAGGGGAGGGTACGAGCAGTACTTC
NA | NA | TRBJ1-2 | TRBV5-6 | CASSLATPGYGYTF | TGTGCCAGCAGCTTGGCAACACCGGGCTATGGCTACACCTTC
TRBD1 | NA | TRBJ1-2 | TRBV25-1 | CASSVQGEVIYGYTF | TGTGCCAGCAGTGTACAGGGGGAGGTTATCTATGGCTACACCTTC
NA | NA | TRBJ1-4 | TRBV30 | CAWASKARTGTNEKLFF | TGTGCCTGGGCTTCAAAGGCCCGGACGGGAACTAATGAAAAACTGTTTTTT
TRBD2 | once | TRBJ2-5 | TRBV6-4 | CASSEVAGEETQYF | TGTGCCAGCAGTGAGGTAGCGGGGGAAGAGACCCAGTACTTC
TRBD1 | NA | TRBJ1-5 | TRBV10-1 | CASRIKDRGNQPQHF | TGCGCCAGCAGGATAAAGGACAGGGGCAATCAGCCCCAGCATTTT
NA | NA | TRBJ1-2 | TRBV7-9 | CASSLEGKGDYGYTF | TGTGCCAGCAGCTTAGAGGGGAAGGGTGACTATGGCTACACCTTC
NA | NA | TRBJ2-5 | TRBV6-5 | CATHRVQETQYF | TGTGCCACACACAGGGTTCAAGAGACCCAGTACTTC
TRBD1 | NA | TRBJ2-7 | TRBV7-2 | CASSLMGQGAPYEQYF | TGTGCCAGCAGCTTAATGGGACAGGGGGCTCCCTACGAGCAGTACTTC
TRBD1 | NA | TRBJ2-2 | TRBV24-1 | CATSTGFAGELFF | TGTGCCACGTCGACAGGGTTCGCCGGGGAGCTGTTTTTT
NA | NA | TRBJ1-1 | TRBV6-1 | CASSRIYGPEAFF | TGTGCCAGCAGCCGCATATATGGCCCTGAAGCTTTCTTT
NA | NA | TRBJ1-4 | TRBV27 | CASRGDGNEKLFF | TGTGCCAGCAGGGGGGACGGGAATGAAAAACTGTTTTTT
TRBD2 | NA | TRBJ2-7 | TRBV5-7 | CASSPGGESSYEQYF | TGTGCCAGCAGCCCGGGGGGGGAATCCTCGTACGAGCAGTACTTC
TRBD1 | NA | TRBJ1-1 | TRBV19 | CASTKDRGQAFF | TGTGCCAGTACCAAGGACAGGGGGCAAGCTTTCTTT
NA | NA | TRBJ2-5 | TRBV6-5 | CASRSGGRRETQYF | TGTGCCAGCAGAAGTGGGGGGCGACGGGAGACCCAGTACTTC
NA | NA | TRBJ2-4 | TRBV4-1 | CASSQDRTAPKNIQYF | TGCGCCAGCAGCCAAGATCGGACGGCGCCCAAAAACATTCAGTACTTC
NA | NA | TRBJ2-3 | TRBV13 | CASSLDRGEINTQYF | TGTGCCAGCAGCTTAGATCGAGGGGAGATCAATACGCAGTATTTT
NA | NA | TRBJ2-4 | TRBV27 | CASSGAALAKNIQYF | TGTGCCAGCAGTGGGGCGGCCCTAGCCAAAAACATTCAGTACTTC
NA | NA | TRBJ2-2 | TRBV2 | CASSASGTAVGELFF | TGTGCCAGCAGTGCTTCCGGGACCGCAGTTGGGGAGCTGTTTTTT
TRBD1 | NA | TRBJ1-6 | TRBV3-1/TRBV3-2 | CASSIATGGNSPLHF | TGTGCCAGCAGCATAGCGACAGGGGGCAATTCACCCCTCCACTTT
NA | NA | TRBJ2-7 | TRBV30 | CAATRAYEQYF | TGTGCGGCGACTCGGGCCTACGAGCAGTACTTC
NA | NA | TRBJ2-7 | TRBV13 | CASSLAYEQYF | TGTGCCAGCAGCCTTGCCTACGAGCAGTACTTC
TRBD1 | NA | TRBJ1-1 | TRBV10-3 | CAISEHRGDLMNTEAFF | TGTGCCATCAGTGAGCACAGGGGAGATTTAATGAACACTGAAGCTTTCTTT
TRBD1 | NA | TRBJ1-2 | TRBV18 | CASSPGQALGYTF | TGTGCCAGCTCACCGGGACAGGCCCTTGGCTACACCTTC
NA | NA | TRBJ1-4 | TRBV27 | CASGPERTGLGNEKLFF | TGTGCCAGCGGACCGGAGAGAACAGGGCTGGGTAATGAAAAACTGTTTTTT
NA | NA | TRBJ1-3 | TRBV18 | CASSPRGTGNTIYF | TGTGCCAGCTCACCACGAGGCACCGGAAACACCATATATTTT
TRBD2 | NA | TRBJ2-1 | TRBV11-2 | CASSLGGTSGYNEQFF | TGTGCCAGCAGCTTAGGGGGGACTAGCGGTTACAATGAGCAGTTCTTC
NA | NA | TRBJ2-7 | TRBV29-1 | CSVARNGNEQYF | TGCAGCGTTGCCAGGAATGGCAACGAGCAGTACTTC
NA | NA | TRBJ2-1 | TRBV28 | CASSLSANEQFF | TGTGCCAGCAGTTTGTCAGCCAATGAGCAGTTCTTC